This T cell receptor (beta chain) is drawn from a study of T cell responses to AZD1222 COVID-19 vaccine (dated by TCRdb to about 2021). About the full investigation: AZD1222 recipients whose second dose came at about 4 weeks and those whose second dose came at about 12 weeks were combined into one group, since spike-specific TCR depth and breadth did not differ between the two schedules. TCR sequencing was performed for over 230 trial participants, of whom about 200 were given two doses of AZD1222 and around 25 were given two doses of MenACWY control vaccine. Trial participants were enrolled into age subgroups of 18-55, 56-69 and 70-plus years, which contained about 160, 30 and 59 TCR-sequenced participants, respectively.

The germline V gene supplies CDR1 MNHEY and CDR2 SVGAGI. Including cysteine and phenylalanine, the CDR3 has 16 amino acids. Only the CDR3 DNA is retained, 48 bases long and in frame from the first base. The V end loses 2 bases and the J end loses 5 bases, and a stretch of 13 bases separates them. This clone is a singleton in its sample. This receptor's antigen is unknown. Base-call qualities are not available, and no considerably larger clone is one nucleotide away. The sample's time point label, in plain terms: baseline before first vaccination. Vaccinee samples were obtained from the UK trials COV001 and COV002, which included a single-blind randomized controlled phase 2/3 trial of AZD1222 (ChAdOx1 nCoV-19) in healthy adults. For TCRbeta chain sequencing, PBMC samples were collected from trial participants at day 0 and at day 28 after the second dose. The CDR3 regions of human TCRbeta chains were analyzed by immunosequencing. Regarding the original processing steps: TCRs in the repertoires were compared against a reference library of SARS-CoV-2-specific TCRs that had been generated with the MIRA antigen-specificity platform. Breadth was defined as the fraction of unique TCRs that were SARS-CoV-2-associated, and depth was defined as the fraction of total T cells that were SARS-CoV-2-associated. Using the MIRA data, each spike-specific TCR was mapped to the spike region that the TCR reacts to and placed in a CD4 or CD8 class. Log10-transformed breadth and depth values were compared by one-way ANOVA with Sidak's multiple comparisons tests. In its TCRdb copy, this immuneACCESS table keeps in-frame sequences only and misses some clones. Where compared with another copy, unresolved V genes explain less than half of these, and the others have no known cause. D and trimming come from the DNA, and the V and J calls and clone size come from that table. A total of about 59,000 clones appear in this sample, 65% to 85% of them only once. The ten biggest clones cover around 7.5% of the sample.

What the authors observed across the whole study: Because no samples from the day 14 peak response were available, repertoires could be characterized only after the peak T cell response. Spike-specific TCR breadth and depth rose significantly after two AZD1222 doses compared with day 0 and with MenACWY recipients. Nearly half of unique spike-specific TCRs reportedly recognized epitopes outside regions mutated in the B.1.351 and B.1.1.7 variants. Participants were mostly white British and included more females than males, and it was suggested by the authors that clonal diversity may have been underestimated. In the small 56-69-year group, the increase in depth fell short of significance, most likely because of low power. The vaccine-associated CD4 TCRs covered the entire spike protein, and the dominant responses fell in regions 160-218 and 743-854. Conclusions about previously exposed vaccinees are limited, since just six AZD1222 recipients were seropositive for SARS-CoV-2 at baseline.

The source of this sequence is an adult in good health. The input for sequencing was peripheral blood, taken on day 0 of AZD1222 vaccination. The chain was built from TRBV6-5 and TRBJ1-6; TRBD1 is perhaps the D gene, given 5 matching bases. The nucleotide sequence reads TGTGCCAGCAGTTACACAGTCGTGGGGCATAATTCACCCCTCCACTTT. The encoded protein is CASSYTVVGHNSPLHF.